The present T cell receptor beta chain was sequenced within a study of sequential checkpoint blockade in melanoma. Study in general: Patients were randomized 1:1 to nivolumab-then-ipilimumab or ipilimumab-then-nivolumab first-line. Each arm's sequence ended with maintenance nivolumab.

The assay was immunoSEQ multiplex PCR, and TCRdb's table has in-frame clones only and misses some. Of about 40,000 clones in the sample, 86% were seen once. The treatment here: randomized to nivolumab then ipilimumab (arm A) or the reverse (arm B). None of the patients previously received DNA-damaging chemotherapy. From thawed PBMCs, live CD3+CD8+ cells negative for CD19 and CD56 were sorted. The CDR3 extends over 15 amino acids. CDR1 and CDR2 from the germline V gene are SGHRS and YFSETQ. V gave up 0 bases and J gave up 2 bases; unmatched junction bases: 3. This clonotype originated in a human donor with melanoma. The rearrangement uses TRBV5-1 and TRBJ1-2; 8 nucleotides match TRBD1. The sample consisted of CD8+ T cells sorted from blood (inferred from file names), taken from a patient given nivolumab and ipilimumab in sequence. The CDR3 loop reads CASSLEQGGNYGYTF. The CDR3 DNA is TGCGCCAGCAGCTTGGAACAGGGGGGGAACTATGGCTACACCTTC.